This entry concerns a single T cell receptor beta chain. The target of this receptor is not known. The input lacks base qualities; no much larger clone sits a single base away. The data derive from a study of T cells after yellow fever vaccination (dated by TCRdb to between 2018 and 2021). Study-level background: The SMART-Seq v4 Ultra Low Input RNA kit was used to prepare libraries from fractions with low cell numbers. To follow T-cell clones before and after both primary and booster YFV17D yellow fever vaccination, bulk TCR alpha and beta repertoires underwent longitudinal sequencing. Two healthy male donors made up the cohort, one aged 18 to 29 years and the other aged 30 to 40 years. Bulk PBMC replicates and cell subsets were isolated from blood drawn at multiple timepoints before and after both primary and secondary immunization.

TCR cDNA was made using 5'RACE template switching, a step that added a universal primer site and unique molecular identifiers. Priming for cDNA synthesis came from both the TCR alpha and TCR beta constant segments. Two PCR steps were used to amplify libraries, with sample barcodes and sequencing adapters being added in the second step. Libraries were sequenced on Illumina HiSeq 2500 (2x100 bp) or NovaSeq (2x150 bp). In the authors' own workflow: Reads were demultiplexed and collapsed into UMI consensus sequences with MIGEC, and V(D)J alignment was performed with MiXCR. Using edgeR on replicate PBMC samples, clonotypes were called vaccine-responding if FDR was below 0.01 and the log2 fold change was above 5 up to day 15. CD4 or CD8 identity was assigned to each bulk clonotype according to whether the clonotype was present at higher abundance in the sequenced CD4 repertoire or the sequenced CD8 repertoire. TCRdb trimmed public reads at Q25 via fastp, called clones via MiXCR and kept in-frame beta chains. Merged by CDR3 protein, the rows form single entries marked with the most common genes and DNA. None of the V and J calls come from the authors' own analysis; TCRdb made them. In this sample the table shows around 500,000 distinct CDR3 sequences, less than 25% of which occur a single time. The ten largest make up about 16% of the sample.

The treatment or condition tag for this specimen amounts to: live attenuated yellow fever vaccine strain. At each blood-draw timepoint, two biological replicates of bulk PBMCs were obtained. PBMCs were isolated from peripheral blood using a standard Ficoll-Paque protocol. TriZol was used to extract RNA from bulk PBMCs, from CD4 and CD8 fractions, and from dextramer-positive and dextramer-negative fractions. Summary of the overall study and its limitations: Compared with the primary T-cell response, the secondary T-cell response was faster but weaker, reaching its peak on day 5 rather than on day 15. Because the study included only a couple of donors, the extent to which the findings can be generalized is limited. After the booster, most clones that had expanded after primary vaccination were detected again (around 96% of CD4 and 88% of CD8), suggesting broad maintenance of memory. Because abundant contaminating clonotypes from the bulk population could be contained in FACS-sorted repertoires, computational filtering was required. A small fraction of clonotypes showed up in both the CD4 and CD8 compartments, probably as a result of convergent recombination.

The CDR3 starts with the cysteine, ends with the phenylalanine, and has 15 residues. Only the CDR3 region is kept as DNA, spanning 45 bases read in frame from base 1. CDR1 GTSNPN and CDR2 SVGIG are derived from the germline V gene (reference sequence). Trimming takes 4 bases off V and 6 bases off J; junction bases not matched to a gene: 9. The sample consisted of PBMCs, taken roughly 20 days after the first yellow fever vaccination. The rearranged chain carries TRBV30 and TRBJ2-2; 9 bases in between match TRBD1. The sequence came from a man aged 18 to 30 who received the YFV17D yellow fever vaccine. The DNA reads TGTGCCTGGACCGGGACAGGGCTTTTACCCGGGGAGCTGTTTTTT. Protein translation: CAWTGTGLLPGELFF.